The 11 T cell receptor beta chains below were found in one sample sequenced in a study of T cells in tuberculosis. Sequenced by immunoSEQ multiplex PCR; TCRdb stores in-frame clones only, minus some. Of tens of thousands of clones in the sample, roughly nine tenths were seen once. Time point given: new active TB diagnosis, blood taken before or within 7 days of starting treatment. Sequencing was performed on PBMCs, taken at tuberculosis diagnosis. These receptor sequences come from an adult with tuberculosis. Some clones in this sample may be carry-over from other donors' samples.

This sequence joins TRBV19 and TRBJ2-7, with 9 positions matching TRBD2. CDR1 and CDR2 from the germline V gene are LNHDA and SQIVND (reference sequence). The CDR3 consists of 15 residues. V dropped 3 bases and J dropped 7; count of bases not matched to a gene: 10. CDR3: CASSIVAGAEGEQYF. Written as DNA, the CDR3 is TGTGCCAGTAGTATCGTAGCGGGGGCAGAAGGGGAGCAGTACTTC. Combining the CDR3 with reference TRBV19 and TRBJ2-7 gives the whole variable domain DGGITQSPKYLFRKEGQNVTLSCEQNLNHDAMYWYRQDPGQGLRLIYYSQIVNDFQKGDIAEGYSVSREKKESFPLTVTSAQKNPTAFYLCASSIVAGAEGEQYFGPGTRLTVT.

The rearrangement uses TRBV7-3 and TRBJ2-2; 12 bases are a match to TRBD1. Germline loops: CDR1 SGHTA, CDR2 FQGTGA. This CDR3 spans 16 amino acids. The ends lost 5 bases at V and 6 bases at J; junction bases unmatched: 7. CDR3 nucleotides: TGTGCCAGCAGCCCCGGGGGACAGGGGGCAGCCGGGGAGCTGTTTTTT. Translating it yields CASSPGGQGAAGELFF.

The CDR3 sequence is CASSAPTSSGGRYEQYF. The CDR3 bases are TGTGCCAGCAGCGCTCCGACCTCTAGCGGGGGGAGGTACGAGCAGTACTTC. The rearrangement links TRBV7-2 to TRBJ2-7, with 11 bases that match TRBD2. V gave up 5 bases and J gave up 4 bases; unmatched junction bases: 13. Germline CDR1 SGHTA, CDR2 FQGNSA. The CDR3 consists of 17 residues.

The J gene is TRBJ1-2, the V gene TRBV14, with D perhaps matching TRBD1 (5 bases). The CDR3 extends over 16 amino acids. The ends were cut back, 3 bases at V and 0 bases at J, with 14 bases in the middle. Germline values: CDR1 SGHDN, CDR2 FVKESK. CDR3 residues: CASSQTAKNSNYGYTF. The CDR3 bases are TGTGCCAGCAGCCAGACAGCGAAAAACTCTAACTATGGCTACACCTTC.

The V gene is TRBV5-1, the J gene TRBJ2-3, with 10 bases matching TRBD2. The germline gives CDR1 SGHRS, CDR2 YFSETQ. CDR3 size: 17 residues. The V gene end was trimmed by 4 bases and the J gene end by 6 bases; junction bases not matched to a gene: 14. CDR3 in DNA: TGCGCCAGCAGCCCCTCGACTAGCGGGTGGAAGGTGGATACGCAGTATTTT. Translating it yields CASSPSTSGWKVDTQYF.

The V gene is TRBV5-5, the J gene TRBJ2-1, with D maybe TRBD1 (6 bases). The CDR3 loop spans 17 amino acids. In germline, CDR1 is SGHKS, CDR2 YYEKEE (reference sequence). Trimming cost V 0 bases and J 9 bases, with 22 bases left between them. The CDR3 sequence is CASSLGSLQGWGGEQFF. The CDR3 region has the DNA TGTGCCAGCAGCTTGGGATCCTTACAGGGATGGGGTGGTGAGCAGTTCTTC.

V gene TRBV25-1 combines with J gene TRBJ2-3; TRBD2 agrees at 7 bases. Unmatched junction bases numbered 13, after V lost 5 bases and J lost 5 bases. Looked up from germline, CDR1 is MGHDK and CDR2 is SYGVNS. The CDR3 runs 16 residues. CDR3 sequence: CASSSHGGSIVDTQYF. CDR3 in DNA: TGTGCCAGCAGTAGCCACGGGGGGTCCATTGTAGATACGCAGTATTTT.

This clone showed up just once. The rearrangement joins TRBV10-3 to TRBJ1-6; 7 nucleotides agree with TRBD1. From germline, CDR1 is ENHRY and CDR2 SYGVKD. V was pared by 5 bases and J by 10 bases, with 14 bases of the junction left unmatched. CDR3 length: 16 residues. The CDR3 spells CAISYTYDQGGSPLHF. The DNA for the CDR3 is TGTGCCATCAGTTACACTTATGACCAGGGGGGCTCACCCCTCCACTTT.

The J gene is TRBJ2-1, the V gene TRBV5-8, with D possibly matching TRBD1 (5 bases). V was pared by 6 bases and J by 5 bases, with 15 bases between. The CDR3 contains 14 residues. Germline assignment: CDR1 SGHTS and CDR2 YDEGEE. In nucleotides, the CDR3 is TGTGCCAGCAACCTAATGGGGCGGCACAATGAGCAGTTCTTC. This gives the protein CASNLMGRHNEQFF. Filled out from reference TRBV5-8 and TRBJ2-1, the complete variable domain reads EAGVTQSPTHLIKTRGQQATLRCSPISGHTSVYWYQQALGLGLQFLLWYDEGEERNRGNFPPRFSGRQFPNYSSELNVNALELEDSALYLCASNLMGRHNEQFFGPGTRLTVL.

The DNA for the CDR3 is TGCGCCAGCAGCCAAGATACTGGTGTAGCGGGCCGCACAGATACGCAGTATTTT. This sequence encodes CASSQDTGVAGRTDTQYF. The chain employs TRBV4-1 and TRBJ2-3, with 7 positions matching TRBD2. J was trimmed by 1 base and V by 0 bases; bases with no gene match: 10. Per germline, CDR1 MGHRA and CDR2 YSYEKL. The CDR3 length is 18 residues.

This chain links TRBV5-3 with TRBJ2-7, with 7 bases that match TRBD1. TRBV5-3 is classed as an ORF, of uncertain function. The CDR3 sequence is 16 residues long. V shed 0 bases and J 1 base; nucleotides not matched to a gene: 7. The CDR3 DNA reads TGTGCCAGAAGCTTGGTAGGACAGGAGACGTCCTACGAGCAGTACTTC. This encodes CARSLVGQETSYEQYF.